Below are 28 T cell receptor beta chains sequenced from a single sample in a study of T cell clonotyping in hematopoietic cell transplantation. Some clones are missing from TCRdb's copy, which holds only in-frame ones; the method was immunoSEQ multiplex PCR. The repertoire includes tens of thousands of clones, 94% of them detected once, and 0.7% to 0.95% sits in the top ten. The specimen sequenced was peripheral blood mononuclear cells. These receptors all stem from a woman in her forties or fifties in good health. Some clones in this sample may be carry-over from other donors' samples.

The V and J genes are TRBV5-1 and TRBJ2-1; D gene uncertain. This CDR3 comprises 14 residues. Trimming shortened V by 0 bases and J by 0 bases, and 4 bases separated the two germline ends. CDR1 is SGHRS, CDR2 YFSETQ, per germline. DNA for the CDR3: TGCGCCAGCAGCTTGGTAAGCTCCTACAATGAGCAGTTCTTC. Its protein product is CASSLVSSYNEQFF.

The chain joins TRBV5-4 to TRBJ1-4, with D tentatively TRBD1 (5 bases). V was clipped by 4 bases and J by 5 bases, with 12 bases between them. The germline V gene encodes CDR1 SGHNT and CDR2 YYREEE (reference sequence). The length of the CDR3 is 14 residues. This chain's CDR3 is CASSLRDGNEKLFF. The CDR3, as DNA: TGTGCCAGCAGCCTCCGGGACGGAAATGAAAAACTGTTTTTT.

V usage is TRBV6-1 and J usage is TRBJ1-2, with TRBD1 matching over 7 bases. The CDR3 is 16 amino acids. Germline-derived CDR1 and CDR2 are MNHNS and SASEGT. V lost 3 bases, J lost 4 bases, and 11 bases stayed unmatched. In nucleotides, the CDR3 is TGTGCCAGCAGTGATAGGGGGCTAGGACAGCTCTATGGCTACACCTTC. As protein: CASSDRGLGQLYGYTF.

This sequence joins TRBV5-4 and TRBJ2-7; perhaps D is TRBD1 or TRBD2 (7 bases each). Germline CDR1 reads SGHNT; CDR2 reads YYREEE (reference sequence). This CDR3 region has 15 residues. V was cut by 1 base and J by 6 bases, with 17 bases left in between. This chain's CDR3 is CASSLPGGDGGEQYF. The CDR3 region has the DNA TGTGCCAGCAGCTTGCCAGGGGGGGATGGAGGCGAGCAGTACTTC. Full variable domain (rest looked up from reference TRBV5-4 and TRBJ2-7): ETGVTQSPTHLIKTRGQQVTLRCSSQSGHNTVSWYQQALGQGPQFIFQYYREEENGRGNFPPRFSGLQFPNYSSELNVNALELDDSALYLCASSLPGGDGGEQYFGPGTRLTVT.

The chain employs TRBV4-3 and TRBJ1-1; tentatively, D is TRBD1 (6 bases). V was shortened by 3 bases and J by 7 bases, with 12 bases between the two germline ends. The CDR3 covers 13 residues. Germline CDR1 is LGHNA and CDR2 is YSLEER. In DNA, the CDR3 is TGCGCCAGCAGCCAGACAGGTTACAGTGAAGCTTTCTTT. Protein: CASSQTGYSEAFF.

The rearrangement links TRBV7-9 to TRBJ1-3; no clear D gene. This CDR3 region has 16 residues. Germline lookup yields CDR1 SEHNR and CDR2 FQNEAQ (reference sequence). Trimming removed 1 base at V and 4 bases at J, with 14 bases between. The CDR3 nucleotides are TGTGCCAGCAGCTTAGTTGAGATTGGGATCGGAAACACCATATATTTT. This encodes CASSLVEIGIGNTIYF. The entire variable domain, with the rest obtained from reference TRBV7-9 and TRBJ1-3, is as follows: DTGVSQNPRHKITKRGQNVTFRCDPISEHNRLYWYRQTLGQGPEFLTYFQNEAQLEKSRLLSDRFSAERPKGSFSTLEIQRTEQGDSAMYLCASSLVEIGIGNTIYFGEGSWLTVV.

The CDR3 coding sequence is TGTGCCAGCAGCTTCAGGGGGAACACTGAAGCTTTCTTT. Translated, it gives CASSFRGNTEAFF. The chain couples TRBV5-4 to TRBJ1-1, with D perhaps TRBD1 (6 bases). Germline V gene data show CDR1 as SGHNT and CDR2 as YYREEE (reference sequence). This CDR3 contains 13 residues. Trimming shortened V by 2 bases and J by 1 base, and 6 bases separated the two germline ends.

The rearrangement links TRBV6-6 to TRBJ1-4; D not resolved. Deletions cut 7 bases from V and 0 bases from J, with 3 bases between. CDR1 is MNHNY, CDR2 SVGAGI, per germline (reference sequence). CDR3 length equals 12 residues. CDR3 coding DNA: TGTGCCAGCAAAGCAACTAATGAAAAACTGTTTTTT. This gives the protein CASKATNEKLFF.

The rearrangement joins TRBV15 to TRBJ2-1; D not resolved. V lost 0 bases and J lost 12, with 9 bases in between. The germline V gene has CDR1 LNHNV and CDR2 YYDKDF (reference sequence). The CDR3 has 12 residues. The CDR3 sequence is CATSRDEPRQFF. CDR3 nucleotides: TGTGCCACCAGCAGAGATGAGCCGAGGCAGTTCTTC.

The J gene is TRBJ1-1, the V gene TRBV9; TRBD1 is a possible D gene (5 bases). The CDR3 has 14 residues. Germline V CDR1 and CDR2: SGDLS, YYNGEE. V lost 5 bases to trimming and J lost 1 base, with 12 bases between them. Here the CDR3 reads CASRETDSNTEAFF. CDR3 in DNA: TGTGCCAGCAGAGAGACAGACTCGAACACTGAAGCTTTCTTT. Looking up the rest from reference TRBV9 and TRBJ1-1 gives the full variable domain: DSGVTQTPKHLITATGQRVTLRCSPRSGDLSVYWYQQSLDQGLQFLIQYYNGEERAKGNILERFSAQQFPDLHSELNLSSLELGDSALYFCASRETDSNTEAFFGQGTRLTVV.

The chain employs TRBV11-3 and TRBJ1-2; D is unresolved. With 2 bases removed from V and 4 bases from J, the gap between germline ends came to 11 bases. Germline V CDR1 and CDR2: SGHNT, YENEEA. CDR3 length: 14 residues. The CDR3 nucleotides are TGTGCCAGCAGCTTAATAGAGGGAACCTATGGCTACACCTTC. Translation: CASSLIEGTYGYTF.

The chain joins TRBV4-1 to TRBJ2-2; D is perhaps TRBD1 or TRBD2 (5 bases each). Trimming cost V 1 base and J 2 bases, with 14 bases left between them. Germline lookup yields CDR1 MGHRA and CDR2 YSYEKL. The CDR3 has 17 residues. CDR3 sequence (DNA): TGCGCCAGCAGCCAAGTAGGGACGGGAAGAAACACCGGGGAGCTGTTTTTT. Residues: CASSQVGTGRNTGELFF.

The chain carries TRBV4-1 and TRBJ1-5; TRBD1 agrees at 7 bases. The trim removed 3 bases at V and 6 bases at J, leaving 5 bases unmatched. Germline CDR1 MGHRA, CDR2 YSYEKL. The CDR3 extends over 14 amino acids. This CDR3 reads CASSHLTGSQPQHF. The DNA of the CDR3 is TGCGCCAGCAGCCACCTGACAGGGAGTCAGCCCCAGCATTTT.

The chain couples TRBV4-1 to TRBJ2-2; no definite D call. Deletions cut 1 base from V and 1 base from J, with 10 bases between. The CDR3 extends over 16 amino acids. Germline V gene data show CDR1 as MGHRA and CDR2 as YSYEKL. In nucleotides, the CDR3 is TGCGCCAGCAGCCAAGCCTGGGCGGTGAACACCGGGGAGCTGTTTTTT. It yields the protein CASSQAWAVNTGELFF.

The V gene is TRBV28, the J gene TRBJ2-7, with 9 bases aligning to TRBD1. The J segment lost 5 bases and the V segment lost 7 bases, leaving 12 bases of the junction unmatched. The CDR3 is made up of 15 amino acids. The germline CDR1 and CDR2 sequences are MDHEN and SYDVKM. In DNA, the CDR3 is TGTGCCAGCATCTCTCCCGGGACAGGGTCTAACGAGCAGTACTTC. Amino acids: CASISPGTGSNEQYF.

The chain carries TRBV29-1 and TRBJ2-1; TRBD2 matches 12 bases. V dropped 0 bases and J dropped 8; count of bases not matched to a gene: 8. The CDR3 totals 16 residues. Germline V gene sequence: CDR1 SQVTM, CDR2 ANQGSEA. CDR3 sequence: CSVEETGLAGFDEQFF. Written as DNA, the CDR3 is TGCAGCGTTGAAGAGACCGGACTAGCGGGGTTTGATGAGCAGTTCTTC.

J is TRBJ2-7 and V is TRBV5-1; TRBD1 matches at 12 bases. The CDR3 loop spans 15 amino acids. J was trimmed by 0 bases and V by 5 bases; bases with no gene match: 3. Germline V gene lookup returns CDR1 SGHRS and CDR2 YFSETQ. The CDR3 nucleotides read TGCGCCAGCAGTTGGGGACAGGGGGCCTCCTACGAGCAGTACTTC. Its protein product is CASSWGQGASYEQYF.

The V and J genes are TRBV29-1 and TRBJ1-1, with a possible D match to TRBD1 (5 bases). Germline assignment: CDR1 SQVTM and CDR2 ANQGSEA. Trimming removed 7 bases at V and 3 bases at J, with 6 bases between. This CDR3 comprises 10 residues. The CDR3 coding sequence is TGCAGCGGGGGGGACACTGAAGCTTTCTTT. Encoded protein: CSGGDTEAFF.

The CDR3 DNA follows: TGTGCCAGCAGCCCCTACCTTTTGACAGGGGGCGCGGAGACCCAGTACTTC. It codes for CASSPYLLTGGAETQYF. The chain links TRBV5-8 to TRBJ2-5, with 10 bases fitting TRBD1. Germline CDR1 and CDR2: SGHTS and YDEGEE. The junction had 14 bases not matched to a gene; V was cut back by 4 bases and J by 5 bases. This CDR3 is 17 amino acids long.

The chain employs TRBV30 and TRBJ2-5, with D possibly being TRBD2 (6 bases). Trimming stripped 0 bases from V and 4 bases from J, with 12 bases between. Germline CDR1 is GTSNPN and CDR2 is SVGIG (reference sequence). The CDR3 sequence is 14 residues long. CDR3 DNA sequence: TGTGCCTGGAGTGTAGGAGGGCAGGGAGAGACCCAGTACTTC. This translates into CAWSVGGQGETQYF.

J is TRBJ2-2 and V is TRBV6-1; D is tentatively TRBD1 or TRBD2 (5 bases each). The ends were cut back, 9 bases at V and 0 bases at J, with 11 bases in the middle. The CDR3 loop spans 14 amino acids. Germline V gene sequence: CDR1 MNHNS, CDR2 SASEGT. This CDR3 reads CASRRGSNTGELFF. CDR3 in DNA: TGTGCCAGTCGCCGGGGCTCGAACACCGGGGAGCTGTTTTTT.

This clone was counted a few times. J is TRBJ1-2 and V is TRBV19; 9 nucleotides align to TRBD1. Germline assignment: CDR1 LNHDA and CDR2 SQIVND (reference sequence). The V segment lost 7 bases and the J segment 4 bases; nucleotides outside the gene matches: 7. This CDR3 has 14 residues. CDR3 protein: CASTRGQGTYGYTF. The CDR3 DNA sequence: TGTGCCAGTACCCGAGGACAGGGGACCTATGGCTACACCTTC.

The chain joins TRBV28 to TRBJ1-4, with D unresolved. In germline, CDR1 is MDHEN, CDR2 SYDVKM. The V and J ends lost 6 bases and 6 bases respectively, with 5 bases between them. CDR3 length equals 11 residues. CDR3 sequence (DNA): TGTGCCAGCAGGGAGGATGAAAAACTGTTTTTT. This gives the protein CASREDEKLFF.

CDR3 loop: CASSSRGKGGSTEAFF. In DNA form, the CDR3 reads TGTGCCAGCAGCTCAAGGGGGAAGGGAGGGAGCACTGAAGCTTTCTTT. V is TRBV11-1 and J is TRBJ1-1, with D possibly being TRBD1 (6 bases). Per germline, CDR1 SGHAT and CDR2 FQDESV (reference sequence). Trimming shortened V by 4 bases and J by 4 bases, and 19 bases separated the two germline ends. This CDR3 comprises 16 residues.

CDR3 protein: CASSYSAGHYGYTF. The CDR3 nucleotides read TGTGCCAGCAGTTACTCAGCGGGGCACTATGGCTACACCTTC. This sequence joins TRBV6-5 and TRBJ1-2; weak D call: TRBD1 (5 bases). Trimming removed 0 bases at V and 3 bases at J, with 8 bases between. The CDR3 covers 14 residues. Per germline, CDR1 MNHEY and CDR2 SVGAGI.

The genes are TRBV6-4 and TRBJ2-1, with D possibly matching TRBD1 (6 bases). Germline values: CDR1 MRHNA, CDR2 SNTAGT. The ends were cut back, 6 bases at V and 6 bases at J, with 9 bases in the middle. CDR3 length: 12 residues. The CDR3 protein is CASRGAGNEQFF. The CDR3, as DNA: TGTGCCAGCAGGGGGGCGGGCAATGAGCAGTTCTTC.

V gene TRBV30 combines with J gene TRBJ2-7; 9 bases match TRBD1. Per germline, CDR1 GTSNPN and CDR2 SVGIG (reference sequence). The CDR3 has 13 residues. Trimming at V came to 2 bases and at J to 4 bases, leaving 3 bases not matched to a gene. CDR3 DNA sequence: TGTGCCTGGAGTACCGGGACAGGGTACGAGCAGTACTTC. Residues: CAWSTGTGYEQYF.

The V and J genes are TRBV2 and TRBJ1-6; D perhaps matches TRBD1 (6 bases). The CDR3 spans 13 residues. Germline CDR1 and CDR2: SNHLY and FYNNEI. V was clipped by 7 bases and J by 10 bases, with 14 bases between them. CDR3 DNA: TGTGCCAGCATCCAAGACAGGAACTCACCCCTCCACTTT. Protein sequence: CASIQDRNSPLHF.